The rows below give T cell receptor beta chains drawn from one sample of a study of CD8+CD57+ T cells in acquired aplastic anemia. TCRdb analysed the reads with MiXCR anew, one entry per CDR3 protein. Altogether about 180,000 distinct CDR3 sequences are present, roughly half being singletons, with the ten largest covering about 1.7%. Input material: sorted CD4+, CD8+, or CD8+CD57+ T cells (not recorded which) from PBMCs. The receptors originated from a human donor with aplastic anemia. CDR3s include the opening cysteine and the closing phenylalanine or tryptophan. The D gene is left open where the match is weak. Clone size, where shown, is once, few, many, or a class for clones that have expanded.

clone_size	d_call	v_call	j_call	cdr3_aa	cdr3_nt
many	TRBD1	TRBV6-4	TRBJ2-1	CASSVGQGIDEQFF	TGTGCCAGCAGTGTAGGACAGGGGATAGATGAGCAGTTCTTC
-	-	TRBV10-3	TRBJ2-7	CASSPLGASYEQYF	TGTGCCAGCAGCCCACTGGGGGCCAGCTACGAGCAGTACTTC
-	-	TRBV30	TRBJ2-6	CAWMKVSGANVLTF	TGTGCCTGGATGAAAGTGTCGGGGGCCAACGTCCTGACTTTC
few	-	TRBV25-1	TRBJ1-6	CASTERGLYNSPLHF	TGTGCCAGCACCGAACGGGGCCTCTATAATTCACCCCTCCACTTT
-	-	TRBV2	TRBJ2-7	CASSNRRSEQYF	TGTGCCAGCAGTAACAGGAGGTCCGAGCAGTACTTC
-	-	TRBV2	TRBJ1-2	CASSEIDGNYGYTF	TGTGCCAGCAGTGAAATCGACGGGAACTATGGCTACACCTTC
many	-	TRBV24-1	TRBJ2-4	CATSARASAEAKNIQYF	TGTGCCACCAGTGCCAGGGCTAGTGCGGAGGCCAAAAACATTCAGTACTTC
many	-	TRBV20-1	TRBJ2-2	CSARRVQGNTGELFF	TGCAGTGCTAGAAGAGTCCAGGGGAACACCGGGGAGCTGTTTTTT
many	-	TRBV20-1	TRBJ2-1	CSARAPGTRAIHNEQFF	TGCAGTGCTAGAGCCCCCGGGACGCGGGCTATCCACAATGAGCAGTTCTTC
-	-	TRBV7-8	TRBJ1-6	CASSSETGF	TGTGCCAGCAGCTCTGAAACAGGGTTT
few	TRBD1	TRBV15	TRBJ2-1	CAVPGQGYNEQFF	TGTGCCGTACCGGGACAGGGCTACAATGAGCAGTTCTTC
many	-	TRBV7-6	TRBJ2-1	CASSLAANEQFF	TGTGCCAGCAGCTTAGCGGCCAATGAGCAGTTCTTC
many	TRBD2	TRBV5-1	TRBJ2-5	CASSLVGGQETQYF	TGCGCCAGCAGCTTGGTCGGGGGGCAAGAGACCCAGTACTTC
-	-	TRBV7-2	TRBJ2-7	CASSQRAASYEQYF	TGTGCCAGCAGCCAACGGGCGGCTAGTTACGAGCAGTACTTC
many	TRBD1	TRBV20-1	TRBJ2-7	CSVRPGTGSPEQYF	TGCAGTGTACGACCCGGGACAGGGTCACCCGAGCAGTACTTC
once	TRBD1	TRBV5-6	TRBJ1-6	CASSWKTGGRSPLHF	TGTGCCAGCAGCTGGAAAACAGGGGGCAGGTCACCCCTCCACTTT
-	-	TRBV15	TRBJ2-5	CATSVKLENLGETQYF	TGTGCCACCAGCGTAAAATTAGAGAACTTAGGAGAGACCCAGTACTTC
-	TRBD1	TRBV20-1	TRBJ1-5	CSASPGTGYQPQHF	TGCAGTGCTAGCCCCGGGACAGGGTATCAGCCCCAGCATTTT
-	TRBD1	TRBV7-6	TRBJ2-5	CASSLSSRGYHQETQYF	TGTGCCAGCAGCTTATCATCCAGGGGGTACCACCAAGAGACCCAGTACTTC
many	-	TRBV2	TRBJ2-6	CARGQVGSGANVLTF	TGTGCCAGAGGGCAGGTGGGCTCTGGGGCCAACGTCCTGACTTTC
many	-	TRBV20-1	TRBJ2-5	CSARDVILGAGETQYF	TGCAGTGCTAGAGACGTCATACTAGGGGCGGGAGAGACCCAGTACTTC
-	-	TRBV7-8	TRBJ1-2	CASSAMVHYGYTF	TGTGCCAGCAGCGCTATGGTCCACTATGGCTACACCTTC
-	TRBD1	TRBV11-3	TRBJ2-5	CACSLGLGQGQETQYF	TGTGCCTGCAGCTTAGGCCTCGGACAGGGACAAGAGACCCAGTACTTC
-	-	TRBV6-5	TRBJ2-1	CASSYSPGGNEQFF	TGTGCCAGCAGTTACTCCCCCGGGGGAAATGAGCAGTTCTTC
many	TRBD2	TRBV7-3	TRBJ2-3	CASSLSGGVRDTQYF	TGTGCCAGCAGCTTAAGCGGGGGGGTTAGAGATACGCAGTATTTT
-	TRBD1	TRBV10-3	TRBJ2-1	CAISRDRHNEQFF	TGTGCCATCAGTCGGGACAGACACAATGAGCAGTTCTTC